The present T cell receptor (beta chain) was sequenced within a study of T cells after yellow fever vaccination. Turning to the study itself: Those fractions that held only low numbers of cells were prepared using the SMART-Seq v4 Ultra Low Input RNA kit.

Study-wide results and limits: There was a small share of clonotypes that showed up in both the CD4 and CD8 compartments.

This clonotype was detected a few times. The target antigen is unknown. Trimming removed 0 bases at V and 0 bases at J, with 8 bases between. This CDR3 is 15 amino acids long. Per germline, CDR1 KGHSH and CDR2 LQKENI. TCRdb recomputed calls from the 5' RACE reads with MiXCR, one row per CDR3 protein. The sample contains over 150,000 distinct CDR3 sequences, 5.5% to 8% of which appear only once. The chain recombines TRBV18 with TRBJ1-2, with a tentative D call TRBD1 (5 bases). The sample in question was CD4+ T cells sorted from PBMCs, obtained on the day of the first yellow fever vaccination. This TCR was sampled from a man younger than 35 who received the YFV17D yellow fever vaccine. The DNA for the CDR3 is TGTGCCAGCTCACCACCGGAGGGGACTAACTATGGCTACACCTTC. It codes for CASSPPEGTNYGYTF.